The present TCR beta chain was sequenced within a study of cytomegalovirus exposure and HLA in healthy donors. With 60 Vbeta and 13 Jbeta primers, the PCR was carried out. Clones were read by immunoSEQ multiplex PCR, and TCRdb kept only the in-frame ones, dropping some. This table holds 150,000 or so clones. The study, taken as a whole, reports: Highest at DRB1 and lowest at HLA-C, TCR association rates differed among HLA loci in a later analysis. For most subjects, TCR beta sequences were reported to predict HLA-A and HLA-B alleles with accuracy. V segments that were indistinguishable, TRBV6-2 and TRBV6-3 among them, were omitted from analysis.

CDR3 length: 14 residues. The V gene lost 3 bases and the J gene lost 2 bases, with 12 bases spanning the gap. Germline V gene sequence: CDR1 SGDLS, CDR2 YYNGEE. As for this clone: As yet, its antigen is unknown.

Sequencing was carried out using PBMCs. This TCR was recovered from a woman in her late teens or twenties in good health and CMV-seronegative. The chain joins TRBV9 to TRBJ2-7, with D tentatively TRBD1 (7 bases). The CDR3 DNA reads as TGTGCCAGCAGCGGGGGGGACAGTGCCTACGAGCAGTACTTC. As protein: CASSGGDSAYEQYF.